This entry features one T cell receptor (beta chain) sequence. Antigen unknown. Germline values: CDR1 SGHAT, CDR2 FQNNGV. V dropped 3 bases and J dropped 4 bases, with 23 bases sitting between them. The CDR3 extends over 18 amino acids. This sample is part of a study of fetal regulatory T cell absence and autoimmunity. As for the study in general: Exocrine pancreas autoimmunity occurred in IPEX patients lacking clinical diabetes. Study-wide results and limits: In IPEX, the enrichment was taken to support antigen-driven autoimmunity before birth.

The assay was run at survey level. The method was immunoSEQ multiplex PCR; TCRdb's version includes in-frame clones alone and lacks a portion of them. The profile shows about 46,000 clones, just under 85% of them singletons. The clonotype was recovered from a newborn boy with IPEX syndrome. Sequenced input: cord blood. The chain carries TRBV11-2 and TRBJ2-3; tentative D call: TRBD1 (7 bases). CDR3 amino acids: CASSFTGVVLGGPDTQYF. CDR3 DNA: TGTGCCAGCAGCTTTACAGGGGTCGTACTAGGGGGGCCAGATACGCAGTATTTT.